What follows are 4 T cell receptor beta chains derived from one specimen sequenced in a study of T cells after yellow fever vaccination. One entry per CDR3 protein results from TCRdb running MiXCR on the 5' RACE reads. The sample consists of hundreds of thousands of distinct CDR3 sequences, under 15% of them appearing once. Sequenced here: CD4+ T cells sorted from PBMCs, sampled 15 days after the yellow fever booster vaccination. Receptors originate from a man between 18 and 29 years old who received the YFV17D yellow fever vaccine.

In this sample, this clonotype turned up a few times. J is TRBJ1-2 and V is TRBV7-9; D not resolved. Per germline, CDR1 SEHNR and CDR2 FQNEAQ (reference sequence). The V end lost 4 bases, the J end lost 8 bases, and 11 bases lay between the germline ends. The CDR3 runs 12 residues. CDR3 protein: CASSSRALGYTF. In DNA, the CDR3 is TGTGCCAGCAGCTCCCGCGCCTTAGGCTACACCTTC.

The CDR3 DNA follows: TGTGCCAGCAGCTTAGGTCTCTCAGATACGCAGTATTTT. It yields the protein CASSLGLSDTQYF. The chain couples TRBV7-2 to TRBJ2-3; D not certain. The CDR3 runs 13 residues. V gave up 1 base and J gave up 4 bases, with 6 bases separating them. Per germline, CDR1 SGHTA and CDR2 FQGNSA. Drawing the rest from reference TRBV7-2 and TRBJ2-3, the complete variable domain is GAGVSQSPSNKVTEKGKDVELRCDPISGHTALYWYRQSLGQGLEFLIYFQGNSAPDKSGLPSDRFSAERTGGSVSTLTIQRTQQEDSAVYLCASSLGLSDTQYFGPGTRLTVL.

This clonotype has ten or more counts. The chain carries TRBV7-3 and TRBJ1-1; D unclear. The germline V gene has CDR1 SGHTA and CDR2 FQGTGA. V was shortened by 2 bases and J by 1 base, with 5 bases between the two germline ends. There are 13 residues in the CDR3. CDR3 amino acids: CASSLQQNTEAFF. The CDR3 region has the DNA TGTGCCAGCAGCTTACAACAGAACACTGAAGCTTTCTTT. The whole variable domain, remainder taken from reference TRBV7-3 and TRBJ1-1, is GAGVSQTPSNKVTEKGKYVELRCDPISGHTALYWYRQSLGQGPEFLIYFQGTGAADDSGLPNDRFFAVRPEGSVSTLKIQRTERGDSAVYLCASSLQQNTEAFFGQGTRLTVV.

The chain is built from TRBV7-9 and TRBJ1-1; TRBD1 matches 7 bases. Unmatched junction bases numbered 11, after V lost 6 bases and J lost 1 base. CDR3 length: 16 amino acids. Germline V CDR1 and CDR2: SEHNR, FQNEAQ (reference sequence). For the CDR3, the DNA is TGTGCCAGCAGGCAAGGTTTGGACAGGAGGAACACTGAAGCTTTCTTT. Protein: CASRQGLDRRNTEAFF.